These T cell receptor beta chains were read from a single sample in a study of T-cell reconstitution after alpha-beta-depleted transplantation in children. TCRdb reanalysed the PCR reads using MiXCR and keeps one entry per CDR3 protein. The sample contains a few hundred thousand distinct CDR3 sequences, 10% to 15% of which appear only once. The material sequenced was PBMCs, mostly from graft donor cells, taken 360 days after TCRalphabeta/CD19-depleted stem cell transplant. The origin of the receptors is a male patient between 10 and 17 years old who had a stem cell transplant for acute myeloid leukemia, so the T cells may come from the graft donor. Each CDR3 is given without its conserved first and last residue. Not all rows give a size; the values are once, few, many and, for expanded clones, a class.

few,TRBV7-2,ASSSPKQGGELF
few,TRBV6-2/TRBV6-3,ASRNSGIGSYEQY
few,TRBV7-2,ASTATGGPSPLH
.,TRBV7-2,ASSLVAGTEGLAGVLDTQY
few,TRBV29-1,SVREEIYGYT
.,TRBV27,ASSQTRPLSPSYEQY
many,TRBV20-1,SAPDRAWQF
.,TRBV25-1,ASTLSGMGETQY
.,TRBV7-9,ASTISGRPPIYNEQF
once,TRBV28,ASSATGLISQLHTDTQY
few,TRBV5-1,ASSPRTGGTAFPYEQY
many,TRBV5-1,ASSLLVRDRGWTYEQY
few,TRBV28,ASSLSLLAGGVDTQY
.,TRBV29-1,SVEGPGQDYEKLF
few,TRBV20-1,SAFGTGLDTQY
.,TRBV10-3,AIGTERDIQY
.,TRBV20-1,SAGGGADTQY
few,TRBV9,ASSVDGQGKRDEQF
few,TRBV7-2,ASSLGGRLRKY
many,TRBV28,ASSSGVPDTQY
few,TRBV5-1,ASRPDSVSNQPQH
many,TRBV7-3,ASSSTAYSPLH
few,TRBV20-1,SASWGTNYEQY
.,TRBV9,ASSVDGRENTEAF
.,TRBV20-1,SASAGLEVAQY
.,TRBV6-1,ASRGGRAIRELF
.,TRBV9,ASSASTFETPLH
.,TRBV15,ATSRGGVAPLRDTQY
.,TRBV12-3/TRBV12-4,ATTRGQRETQY
many,TRBV7-6,ASSLGQDPYEQY
.,TRBV7-9,ASSLLDRAGTTEAF
.,TRBV15,ATTEGLEGETQY
few,TRBV7-9,ASSLILAGAPYEQY
.,TRBV5-1,ASSSSGTSGSYNEQF
few,TRBV29-1,SVFLGANTEAF
.,TRBV6-1,ASRRTGSSYNEQF
few,TRBV7-8,ASSSGLAGTETQY